This TCR beta chain comes out of a study of blood T cell repertoires in COVID-19. Study in general: The cDNA or gDNA used as material had been derived from T cells, B-cell-depleted T cells, or PBMCs.

Source study methods: How many nucleated cells were present was estimated from reference gene primer amplification. Sequenced by immunoSEQ multiplex PCR; TCRdb stores in-frame clones only, minus some. V, J and clone size are taken as reported in that table, and D and trimming were inferred from the DNA itself. The data contain 300,000 to 350,000 clones, approximately 89% of them singletons. This CDR3 region has 15 residues. Germline V gene data show CDR1 as SGHVS and CDR2 as FQNEAQ. V was pared by 0 bases and J by 5 bases, with 12 bases between. The sample consisted of peripheral blood. The V gene is TRBV7-8, the J gene TRBJ2-3; D possibly corresponds to TRBD2 (6 bases). The clonotype was recovered from a woman younger than 30 who had recovered from COVID-19. The CDR3 DNA sequence: TGTGCCAGCAGCTTAGCTTTGGGACTTCTAGATACGCAGTATTTT. Protein product: CASSLALGLLDTQYF.